This T cell receptor (beta chain) appears in the sequencing data of a study of blood T cell repertoires in COVID-19. Study-wide context: Some COVID-19 samples were acute and others convalescent; all came from the United States, Italy and Spain.

The germline CDR1 and CDR2 sequences are SGHTA and FQGNSA. CDR3 length: 14 residues. Trimming stripped 3 bases from V and 5 bases from J, with 13 bases between. Per the original methods: Estimation of nucleated cell counts was performed using reference gene primer amplification. Some clones are missing from TCRdb's copy, which holds only in-frame ones; the method was immunoSEQ multiplex PCR. The DNA gave D and trimming, while V, J and clone size come from that table. Counted here are about 250,000 clones, around 89% occurring once; the ten biggest clones make up 2.5% to 3%. The clonotype was recovered from a woman between 45 and 65 years old who had recovered from COVID-19. The V call is TRBV7-2, the J call TRBJ1-2, with a possible D match to TRBD1 (5 bases). The sequenced sample was PBMCs or T cells enriched from blood (not recorded which). CDR3 sequence reads: CASSLVTQGYGYTF. The CDR3 DNA reads TGTGCCAGCAGCTTGGTCACTCAGGGTTATGGCTACACCTTC.